The sequence of this T cell receptor beta chain was determined in a study of CD8 T cells in Susac syndrome. A quantity of about 0.5 to 1 ug RNA underwent reverse transcription using random hexamers. Amplification of TCR beta CDR3 used immunoSEQ multiplex PCR across 54 Vbeta and 13 Jbeta. TCRdb re-derived calls from the immunoSEQ multiplex PCR reads in MiXCR, one entry per CDR3 protein. Here the sample spans 55,000 to 70,000 distinct CDR3 sequences, roughly 94% being singletons. Sequencing of TCR beta covered CD8+ and CD4+ T cells obtained from blood. TEMRA cells were FACS-enriched, and CD8+ and CD4+ T cells were isolated negatively. Germline loops: CDR1 SEHNR, CDR2 FQNEAQ (reference sequence). With 4 bases clipped from V and 0 bases from J, the junction kept 6 bases outside the gene matches. CDR3 length: 16 residues.

Input material: CD8+ T cells from PBMCs. The TCR originated in a human donor in good health. The rearrangement links TRBV7-9 to TRBJ2-3; 8 bases are shared with TRBD1. The CDR3 DNA reads as TGTGCCAGCAGCTCTACAGGGGGACCTAGCACAGATACGCAGTATTTT. This encodes CASSSTGGPSTDTQYF.